This TCR beta chain was profiled in a study of shared clonotypes between healthy human individuals. Germline-derived CDR1 and CDR2 are MNHNS and SASEGT. Trimming cost V 3 bases and J 2 bases, with 7 bases left between them. CDR3 size: 13 residues. DNA at roughly 0.2 ug, 25,000 to 35,000 T cell genomes, went into sorted-subset replicate PCRs. Sequencing used immunoSEQ multiplex PCR; TCRdb keeps in-frame clones, though not all of them. The sample records 2 million to 2.5 million clones, just over 90% being singletons. The source is a man younger than 35 in good health. Some clones in this sample may be carry-over from other donors' samples. The chain joins TRBV6-1 to TRBJ1-2; perhaps TRBD1 as D (5 bases). Sequenced: naive CD4+ T cells from PBMCs. Documented subset: CD45RA+ positively selected. The CDR3 DNA follows: TGTGCCAGCAGTGACAGGGAGAACTATGGCTACACCTTC. Amino acid sequence: CASSDRENYGYTF.